The T cell receptor beta chain described here comes from a study of technical replicates of blood from a few donors. The CDR3 extends over 14 amino acids. The germline V gene encodes CDR1 SGHTA and CDR2 FQGNSA. With V trimmed by 2 bases and J by 2 bases, 2 bases remained unmatched. The assay was immunoSEQ multiplex PCR, and TCRdb's table has in-frame clones only and misses some. The table has 65,000 to 80,000 clones, around 95% seen once; the top ten hold under 0.3%. The rearrangement joins TRBV7-2 to TRBJ1-2; 7 bases map to TRBD1. The sample consisted of T cells isolated from PBMCs. The TCR was taken from a human donor in good health. CDR3 amino acids: CASSLNRGNYGYTF. The CDR3 coding sequence is TGTGCCAGCAGCTTAAACAGGGGAAACTATGGCTACACCTTC.